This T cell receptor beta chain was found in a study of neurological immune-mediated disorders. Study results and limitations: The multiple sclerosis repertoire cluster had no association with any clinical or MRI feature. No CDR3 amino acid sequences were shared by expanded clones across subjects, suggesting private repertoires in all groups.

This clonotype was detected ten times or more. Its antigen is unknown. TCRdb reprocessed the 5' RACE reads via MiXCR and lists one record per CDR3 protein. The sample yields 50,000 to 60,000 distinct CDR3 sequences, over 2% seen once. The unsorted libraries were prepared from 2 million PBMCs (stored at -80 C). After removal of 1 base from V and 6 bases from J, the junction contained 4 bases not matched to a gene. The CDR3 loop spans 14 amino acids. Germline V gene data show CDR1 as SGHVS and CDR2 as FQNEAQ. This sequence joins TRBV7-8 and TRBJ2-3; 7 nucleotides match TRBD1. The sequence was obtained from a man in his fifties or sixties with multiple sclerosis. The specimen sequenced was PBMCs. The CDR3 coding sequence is TGTGCCAGCAGCTTAGTGCCCAGGGGGGATACGCAGTATTTT. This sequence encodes CASSLVPRGDTQYF.